This record looks at one T cell receptor (beta chain) sequence and its context. The data were taken from a study of blood T cell repertoires in COVID-19. The wider study: Spain, Italy and the United States supplied samples that represented acute and convalescent COVID-19. Nucleic acid was either cDNA or gDNA, and it came from T cells, B-cell-depleted T cells, or PBMCs.

As originally analysed: It was from reference gene primer amplification that nucleated cell counts were estimated. Clones were sequenced by immunoSEQ multiplex PCR, and TCRdb holds only the in-frame ones, with some missing. D and trimming come from the DNA, and the V and J calls and clone size come from that table. Of 88,000 or so clones listed, over 80% are singletons. CDR1 is SGHRS, CDR2 YFSETQ, per germline. Deletions cut 0 bases from V and 6 bases from J, with 9 bases between. The CDR3 is 13 residues long. The chain recombines TRBV5-1 with TRBJ1-1, with a weak D call TRBD1 (5 bases). This clonotype was sampled from a human donor in a cohort sampled during active COVID-19. The sequenced sample was peripheral blood. Here the CDR3 DNA reads TGCGCCAGCAGCTTGGTCAGGGAGGCTGAAGCTTTCTTT. It translates to CASSLVREAEAFF.